The entry below gives a single TCR beta chain sequence along with its context. Its target is not known. Here immunoSEQ multiplex PCR was the method, and the copy in TCRdb shows in-frame clones only, minus some. The sample yields roughly 18,000 clones, under 95% seen once. The data are from a study of B cell selection in AIRE deficiency. The study, taken as a whole, reports: In TCRBV usage, CDR3 length and diversity, patient Tconv and Treg cells matched healthy donors. Healthy donors alone shared under 35% of 3,300 or so Treg sequences; patients alone 9% to 9.5%. Shorter CDR3s marked shared Treg sequences, biased toward few non-templated insertions.

V was shortened by 5 bases and J by 7 bases, with 6 bases between the two germline ends. CDR1 is SEHNR and CDR2 is FQNEAQ in the germline V gene (reference sequence). The CDR3 is 11 amino acids. The regulatory T cell sort gate was CD4+CD25hiCD127low/negative. Unrelated healthy donors provided the controls. Sequencing input: CD4+CD25+ Tregs sorted from PBMCs. The TCR was taken from a human donor in good health. This chain uses TRBV7-9 with TRBJ2-1; D is unresolved. CDR3 amino acids: CASSPMNEQFF. The CDR3 DNA sequence: TGTGCCAGCAGCCCCATGAATGAGCAGTTCTTC.